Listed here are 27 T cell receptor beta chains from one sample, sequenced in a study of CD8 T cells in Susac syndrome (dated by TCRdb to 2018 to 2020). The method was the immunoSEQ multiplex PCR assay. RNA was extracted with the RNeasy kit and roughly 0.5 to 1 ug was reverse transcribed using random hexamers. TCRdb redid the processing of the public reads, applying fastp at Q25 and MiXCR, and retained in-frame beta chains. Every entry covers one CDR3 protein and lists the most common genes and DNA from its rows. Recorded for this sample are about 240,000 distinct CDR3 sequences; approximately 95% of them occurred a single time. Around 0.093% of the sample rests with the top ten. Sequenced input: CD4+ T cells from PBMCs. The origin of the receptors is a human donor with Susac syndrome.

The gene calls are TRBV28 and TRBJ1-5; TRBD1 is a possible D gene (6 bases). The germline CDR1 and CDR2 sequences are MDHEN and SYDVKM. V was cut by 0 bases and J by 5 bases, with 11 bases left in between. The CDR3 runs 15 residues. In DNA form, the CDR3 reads TGTGCCAGCAGTTTATGGGGGGCTCTCGATCAGCCCCAGCATTTT. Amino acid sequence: CASSLWGALDQPQHF.

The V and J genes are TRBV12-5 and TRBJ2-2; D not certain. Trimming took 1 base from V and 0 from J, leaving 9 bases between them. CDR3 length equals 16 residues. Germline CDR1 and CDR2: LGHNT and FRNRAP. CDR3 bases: TGTGCTAGTGGTTTGGGGGGAATCGCGAACACCGGGGAGCTGTTTTTT. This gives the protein CASGLGGIANTGELFF.

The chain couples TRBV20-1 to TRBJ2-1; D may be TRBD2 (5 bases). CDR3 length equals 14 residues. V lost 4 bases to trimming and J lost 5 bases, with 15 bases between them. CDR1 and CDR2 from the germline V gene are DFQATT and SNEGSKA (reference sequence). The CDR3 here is CSAISGGVNNEQFF. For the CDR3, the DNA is TGCAGTGCTATCAGCGGCGGCGTAAACAATGAGCAGTTCTTC.

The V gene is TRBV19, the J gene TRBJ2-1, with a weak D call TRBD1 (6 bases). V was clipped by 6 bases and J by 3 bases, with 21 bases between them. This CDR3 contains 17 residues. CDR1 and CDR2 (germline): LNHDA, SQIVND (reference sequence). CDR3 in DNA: TGTGCCAGTAGCCGAAGGACGACAGGAGGTAACTACAATGAGCAGTTCTTC. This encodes CASSRRTTGGNYNEQFF.

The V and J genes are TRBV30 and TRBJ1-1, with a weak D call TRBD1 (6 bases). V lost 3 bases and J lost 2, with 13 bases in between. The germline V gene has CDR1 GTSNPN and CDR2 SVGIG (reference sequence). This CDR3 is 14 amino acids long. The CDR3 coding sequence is TGTGCCTGGAGAAGTGGGGGGGGCAACACTGAAGCTTTCTTT. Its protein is CAWRSGGGNTEAFF.

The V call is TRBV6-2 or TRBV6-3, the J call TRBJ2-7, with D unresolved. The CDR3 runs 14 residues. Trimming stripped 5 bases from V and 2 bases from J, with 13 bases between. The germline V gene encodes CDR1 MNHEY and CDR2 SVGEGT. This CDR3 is CASSETVETYEQYF. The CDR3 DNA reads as TGTGCCAGCAGTGAAACGGTGGAGACCTACGAGCAGTACTTC.

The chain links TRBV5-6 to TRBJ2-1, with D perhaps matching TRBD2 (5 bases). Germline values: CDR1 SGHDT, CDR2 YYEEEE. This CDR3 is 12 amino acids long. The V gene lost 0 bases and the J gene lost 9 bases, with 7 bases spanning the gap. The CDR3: CASSLASGEQFF. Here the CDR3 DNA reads TGTGCCAGCAGCTTGGCGAGCGGTGAGCAGTTCTTC.

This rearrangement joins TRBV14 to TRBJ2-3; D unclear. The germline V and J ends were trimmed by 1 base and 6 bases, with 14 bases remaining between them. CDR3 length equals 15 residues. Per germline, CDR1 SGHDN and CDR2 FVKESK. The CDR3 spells CASSQGGLARDTQYF. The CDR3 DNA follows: TGTGCCAGCAGCCAAGGCGGTCTCGCGCGTGATACGCAGTATTTT.

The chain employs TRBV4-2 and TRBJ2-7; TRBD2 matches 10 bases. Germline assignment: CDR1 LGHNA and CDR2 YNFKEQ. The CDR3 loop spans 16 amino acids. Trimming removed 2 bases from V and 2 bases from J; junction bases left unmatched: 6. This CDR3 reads CASSQPSLAGPYEQYF. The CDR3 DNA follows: TGTGCCAGCAGCCAACCCTCACTAGCGGGGCCCTACGAGCAGTACTTC.

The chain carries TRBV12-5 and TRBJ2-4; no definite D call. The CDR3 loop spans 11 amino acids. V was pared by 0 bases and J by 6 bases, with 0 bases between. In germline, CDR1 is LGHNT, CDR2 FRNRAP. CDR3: CASGLVNIQYF. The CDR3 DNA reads TGTGCTAGTGGTTTGGTAAACATTCAGTACTTC.

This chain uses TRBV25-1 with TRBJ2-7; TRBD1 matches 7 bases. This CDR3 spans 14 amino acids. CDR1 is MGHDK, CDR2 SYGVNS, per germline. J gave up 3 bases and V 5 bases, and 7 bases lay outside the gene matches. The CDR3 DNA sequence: TGTGCCAGCAGTCCACCCGGGACAGTCTACGAGCAGTACTTC. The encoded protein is CASSPPGTVYEQYF.

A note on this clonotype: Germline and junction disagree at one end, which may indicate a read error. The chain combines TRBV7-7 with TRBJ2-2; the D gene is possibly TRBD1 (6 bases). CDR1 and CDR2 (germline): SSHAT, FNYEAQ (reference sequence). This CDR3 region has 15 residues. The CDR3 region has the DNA TGTGCTAGCAGCTTATGGGGGCAGGACACCGGGGAGCTGTTTTTT. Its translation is CASSLWGQDTGELFF.

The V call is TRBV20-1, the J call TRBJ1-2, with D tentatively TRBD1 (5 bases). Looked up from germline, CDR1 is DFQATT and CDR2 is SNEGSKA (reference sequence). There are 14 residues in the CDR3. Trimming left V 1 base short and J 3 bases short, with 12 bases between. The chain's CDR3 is CSARGGRGDYGYTF. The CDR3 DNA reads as TGCAGTGCTAGAGGCGGCAGAGGGGACTATGGCTACACCTTC.

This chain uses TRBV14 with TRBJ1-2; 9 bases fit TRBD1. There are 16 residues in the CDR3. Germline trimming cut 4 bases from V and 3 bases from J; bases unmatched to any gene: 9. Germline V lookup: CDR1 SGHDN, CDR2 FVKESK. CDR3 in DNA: TGTGCCAGCAGCCCTGGGCCAGGGACAGGGTACTATGGCTACACCTTC. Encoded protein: CASSPGPGTGYYGYTF.

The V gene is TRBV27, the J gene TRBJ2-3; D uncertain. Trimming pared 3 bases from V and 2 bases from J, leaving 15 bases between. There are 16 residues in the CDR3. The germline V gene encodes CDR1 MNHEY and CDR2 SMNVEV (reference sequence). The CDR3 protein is CASSFSGPFPTDTQYF. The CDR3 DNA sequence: TGTGCCAGCAGTTTCTCCGGACCTTTCCCCACAGATACGCAGTATTTT.

The CDR3 protein is CASSQSPGDTQYF. The CDR3 DNA follows: TGCGCCAGCAGCCAATCCCCTGGAGATACGCAGTATTTT. The V and J genes are TRBV4-1 and TRBJ2-3; D not certain. The CDR3 consists of 13 residues. Germline-derived CDR1 and CDR2 are MGHRA and YSYEKL. The V end was cut by 2 bases, the J end by 5 bases, with 8 bases between.

CDR3 coding DNA: TGTGCCAGCTCACTAAGCCTCGAGGACCACGAGCAGTACTTC. This gives the protein CASSLSLEDHEQYF. The chain is built from TRBV18 and TRBJ2-7; D gene uncertain. The CDR3 has 14 amino acids. Germline CDR1 reads KGHSH; CDR2 reads LQKENI. V lost 4 bases and J 5 bases, leaving 15 bases between the germline ends.

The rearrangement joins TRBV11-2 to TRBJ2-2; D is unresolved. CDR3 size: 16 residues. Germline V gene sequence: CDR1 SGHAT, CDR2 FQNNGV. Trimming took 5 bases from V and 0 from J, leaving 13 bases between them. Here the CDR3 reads CASSPPGPANTGELFF. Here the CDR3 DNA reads TGTGCCAGCAGCCCCCCCGGCCCTGCGAACACCGGGGAGCTGTTTTTT.

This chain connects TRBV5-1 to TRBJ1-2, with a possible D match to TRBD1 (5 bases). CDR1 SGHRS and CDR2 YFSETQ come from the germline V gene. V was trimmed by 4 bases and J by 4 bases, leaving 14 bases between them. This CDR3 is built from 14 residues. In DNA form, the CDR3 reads TGCGCCAGCAGCCTGGGGGATAGGGGCTATGGCTACACCTTC. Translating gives CASSLGDRGYGYTF.

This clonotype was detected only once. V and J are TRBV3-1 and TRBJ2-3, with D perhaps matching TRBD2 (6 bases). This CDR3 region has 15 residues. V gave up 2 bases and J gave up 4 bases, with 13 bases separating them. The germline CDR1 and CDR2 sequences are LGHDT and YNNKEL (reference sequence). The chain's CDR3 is CASSQRDPSADTQYF. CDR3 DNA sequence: TGTGCCAGCAGCCAAAGGGACCCTAGCGCAGATACGCAGTATTTT.

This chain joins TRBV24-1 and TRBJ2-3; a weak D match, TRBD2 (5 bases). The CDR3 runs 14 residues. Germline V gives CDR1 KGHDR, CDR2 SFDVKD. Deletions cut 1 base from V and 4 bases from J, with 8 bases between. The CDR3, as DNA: TGTGCCACCAGTGATTTCCGGGATTCAGATACGCAGTATTTT. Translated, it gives CATSDFRDSDTQYF.

Here the CDR3 reads CATAHSGWQETQYF. CDR3 DNA: TGTGCCACGGCCCACAGCGGGTGGCAAGAGACCCAGTACTTC. The chain recombines TRBV27 with TRBJ2-5; D might be TRBD2 (6 bases). V lost 10 bases to trimming and J lost 2 bases, with 17 bases between them. Germline CDR1 reads MNHEY; CDR2 reads SMNVEV (reference sequence). The CDR3 length is 14 residues.

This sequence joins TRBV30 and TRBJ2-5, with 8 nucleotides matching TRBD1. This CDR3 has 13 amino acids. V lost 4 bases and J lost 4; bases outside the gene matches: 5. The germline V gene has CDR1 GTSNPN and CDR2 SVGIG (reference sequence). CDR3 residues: CAWMAGGAETQYF. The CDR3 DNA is TGTGCCTGGATGGCAGGGGGCGCAGAGACCCAGTACTTC.

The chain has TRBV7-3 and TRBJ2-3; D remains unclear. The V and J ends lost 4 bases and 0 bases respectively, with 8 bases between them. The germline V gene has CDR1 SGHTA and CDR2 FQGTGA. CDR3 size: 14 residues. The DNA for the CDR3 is TGTGCCAGCAGCTCGGCCCCTAGCACAGATACGCAGTATTTT. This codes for CASSSAPSTDTQYF.

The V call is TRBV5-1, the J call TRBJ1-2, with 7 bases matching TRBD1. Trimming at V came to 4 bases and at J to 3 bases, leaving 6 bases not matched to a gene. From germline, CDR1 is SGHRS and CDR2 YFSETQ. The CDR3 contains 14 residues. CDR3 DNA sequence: TGCGCCAGCAGCCTCCGGACAGGTGACTATGGCTACACCTTC. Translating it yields CASSLRTGDYGYTF. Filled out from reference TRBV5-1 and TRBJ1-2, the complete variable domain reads KAGVTQTPRYLIKTRGQQVTLSCSPISGHRSVSWYQQTPGQGLQFLFEYFSETQRNKGNFPGRFSGRQFSNSRSEMNVSTLELGDSALYLCASSLRTGDYGYTFGSGTRLTVV.

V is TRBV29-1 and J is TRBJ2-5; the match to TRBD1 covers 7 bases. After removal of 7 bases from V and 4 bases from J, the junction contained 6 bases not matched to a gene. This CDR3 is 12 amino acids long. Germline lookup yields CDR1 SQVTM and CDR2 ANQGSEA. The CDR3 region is CSAPTGRETQYF. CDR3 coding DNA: TGCAGCGCACCGACAGGGAGAGAGACCCAGTACTTC.

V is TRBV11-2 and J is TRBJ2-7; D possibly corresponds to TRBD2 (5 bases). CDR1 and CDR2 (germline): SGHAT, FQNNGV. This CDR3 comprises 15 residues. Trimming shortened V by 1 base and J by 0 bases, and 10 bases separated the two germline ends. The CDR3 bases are TGTGCCAGCAGCTTAGCGGCGGGCAGCTCCTACGAGCAGTACTTC. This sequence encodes CASSLAAGSSYEQYF.